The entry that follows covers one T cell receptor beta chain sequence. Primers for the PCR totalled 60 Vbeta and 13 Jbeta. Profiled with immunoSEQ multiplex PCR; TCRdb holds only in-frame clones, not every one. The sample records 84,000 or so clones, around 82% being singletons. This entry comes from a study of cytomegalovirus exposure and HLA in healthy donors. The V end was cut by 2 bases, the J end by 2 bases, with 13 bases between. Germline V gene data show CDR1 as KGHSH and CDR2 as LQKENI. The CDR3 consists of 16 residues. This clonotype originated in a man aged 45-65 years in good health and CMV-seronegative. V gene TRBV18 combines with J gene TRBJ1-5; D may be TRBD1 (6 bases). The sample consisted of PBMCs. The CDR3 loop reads CASSPGFKGGNQPQHF. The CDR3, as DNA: TGTGCCAGCTCACCAGGTTTCAAGGGGGGCAATCAGCCCCAGCATTTT.